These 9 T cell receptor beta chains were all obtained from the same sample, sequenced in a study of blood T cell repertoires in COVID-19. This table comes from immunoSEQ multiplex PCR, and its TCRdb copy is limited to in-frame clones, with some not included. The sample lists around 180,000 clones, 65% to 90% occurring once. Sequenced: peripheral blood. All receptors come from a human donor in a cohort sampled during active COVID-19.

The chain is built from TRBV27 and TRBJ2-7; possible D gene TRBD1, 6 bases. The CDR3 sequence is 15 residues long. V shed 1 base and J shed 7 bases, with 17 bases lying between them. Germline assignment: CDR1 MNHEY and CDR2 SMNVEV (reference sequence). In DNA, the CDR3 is TGTGCCAGCAGTTTATATCGGACAGCATTCCGGGAGCAGTACTTC. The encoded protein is CASSLYRTAFREQYF.

CDR3 in amino acids: CASSHGTGGSNTEAFF. The DNA for the CDR3 is TGTGCCAGCAGTCACGGGACAGGGGGCTCGAACACTGAAGCTTTCTTT. This chain links TRBV6-6 with TRBJ1-1; 12 bases align to TRBD1. There are 16 residues in the CDR3. J lost 1 base, V lost 5 bases, and 5 bases had no gene match. Germline V gene data show CDR1 as MNHNY and CDR2 as SVGAGI (reference sequence).

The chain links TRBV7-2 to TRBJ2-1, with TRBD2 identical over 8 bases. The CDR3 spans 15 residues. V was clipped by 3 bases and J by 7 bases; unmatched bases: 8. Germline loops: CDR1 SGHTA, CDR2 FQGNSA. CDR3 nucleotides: TGTGCCAGCAGCTTCCGCGGACTAGCAGTTAATGAGCAGTTCTTC. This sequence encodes CASSFRGLAVNEQFF.

Written as DNA, the CDR3 is TGTGCCAGCAGCCCGGGACAGGGGAACTATGGCTACACCTTC. Translation gives CASSPGQGNYGYTF. The chain is built from TRBV7-6 and TRBJ1-2; 10 nucleotides agree with TRBD1. V dropped 5 bases and J dropped 2; count of bases not matched to a gene: 2. The CDR3 totals 14 residues. Per germline, CDR1 SGHVS and CDR2 FNYEAQ. The variable domain in full, with the rest retrieved from reference TRBV7-6 and TRBJ1-2, is GAGVSQSPRYKVTKRGQDVALRCDPISGHVSLYWYRQALGQGPEFLTYFNYEAQQDKSGLPNDRFSAERPEGSISTLTIQRTEQRDSAMYRCASSPGQGNYGYTFGSGTRLTVV.

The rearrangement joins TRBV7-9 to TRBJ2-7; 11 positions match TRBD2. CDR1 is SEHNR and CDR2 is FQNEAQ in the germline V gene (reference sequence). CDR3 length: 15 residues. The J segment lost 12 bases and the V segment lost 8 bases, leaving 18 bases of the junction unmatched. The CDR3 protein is CASHSPTSGSNYLYF. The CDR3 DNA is TGTGCCAGCCACTCCCCTACTAGCGGGAGTAATTATCTGTACTTC.

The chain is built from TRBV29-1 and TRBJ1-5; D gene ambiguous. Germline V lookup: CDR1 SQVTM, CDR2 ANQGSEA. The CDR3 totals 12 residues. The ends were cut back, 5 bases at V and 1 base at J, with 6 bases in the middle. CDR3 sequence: CSVTQSNQPQHF. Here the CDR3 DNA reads TGCAGCGTTACACAGAGCAATCAGCCCCAGCATTTT.

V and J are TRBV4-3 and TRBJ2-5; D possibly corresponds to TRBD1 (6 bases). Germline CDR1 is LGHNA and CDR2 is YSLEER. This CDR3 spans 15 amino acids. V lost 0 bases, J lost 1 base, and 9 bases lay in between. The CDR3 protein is CASSQDWGRQETQYF. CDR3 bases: TGCGCCAGCAGCCAAGATTGGGGGCGCCAAGAGACCCAGTACTTC.

In DNA, the CDR3 is TGCAGCGTCAAACAGGGTACGAACACCGGGGAGCTGTTTTTT. Protein sequence: CSVKQGTNTGELFF. V gene TRBV29-1 combines with J gene TRBJ2-2, with a tentative D call TRBD1 (6 bases). This CDR3 comprises 14 residues. Between the trimmed V and J ends, which lost 6 bases and 0 bases, there was a span of 11 bases. The germline V gene encodes CDR1 SQVTM and CDR2 ANQGSEA.

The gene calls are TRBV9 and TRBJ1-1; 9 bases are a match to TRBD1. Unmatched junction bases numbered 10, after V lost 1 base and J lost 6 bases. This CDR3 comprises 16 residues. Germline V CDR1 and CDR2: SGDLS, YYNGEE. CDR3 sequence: CASSVSVGTGFPEAFF. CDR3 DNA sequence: TGTGCCAGCAGCGTATCAGTCGGGACAGGGTTCCCTGAAGCTTTCTTT.